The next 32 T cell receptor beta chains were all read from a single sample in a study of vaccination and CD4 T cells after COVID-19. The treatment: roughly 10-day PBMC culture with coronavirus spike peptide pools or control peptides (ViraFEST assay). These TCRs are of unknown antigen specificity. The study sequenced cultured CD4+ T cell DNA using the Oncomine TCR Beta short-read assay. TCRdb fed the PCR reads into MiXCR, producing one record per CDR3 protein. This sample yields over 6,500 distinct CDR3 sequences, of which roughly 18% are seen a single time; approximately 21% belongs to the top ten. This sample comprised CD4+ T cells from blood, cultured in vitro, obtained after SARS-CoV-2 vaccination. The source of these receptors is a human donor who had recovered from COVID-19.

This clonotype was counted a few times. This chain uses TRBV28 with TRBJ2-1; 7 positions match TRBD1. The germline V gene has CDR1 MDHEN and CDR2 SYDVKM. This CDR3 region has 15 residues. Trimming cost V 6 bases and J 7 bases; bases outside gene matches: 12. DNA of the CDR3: TGTGCCAGCAGCAGGGGACAGTCCTGGGTAAATGAGCAGTTCTTC. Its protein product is CASSRGQSWVNEQFF.

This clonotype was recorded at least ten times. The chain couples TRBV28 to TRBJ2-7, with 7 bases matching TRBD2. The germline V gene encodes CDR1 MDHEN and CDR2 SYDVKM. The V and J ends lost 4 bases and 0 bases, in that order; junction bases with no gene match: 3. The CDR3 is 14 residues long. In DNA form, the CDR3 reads TGTGCCAGCAGTTCCGGGAGGAGCTCCTACGAGCAGTACTTC. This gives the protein CASSSGRSSYEQYF.

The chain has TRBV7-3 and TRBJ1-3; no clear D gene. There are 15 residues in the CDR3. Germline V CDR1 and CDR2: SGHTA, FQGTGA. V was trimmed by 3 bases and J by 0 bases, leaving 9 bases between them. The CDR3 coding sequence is TGTGCCAGCAGCTTGTTGGTCTACTCTGGAAACACCATATATTTT. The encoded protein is CASSLLVYSGNTIYF.

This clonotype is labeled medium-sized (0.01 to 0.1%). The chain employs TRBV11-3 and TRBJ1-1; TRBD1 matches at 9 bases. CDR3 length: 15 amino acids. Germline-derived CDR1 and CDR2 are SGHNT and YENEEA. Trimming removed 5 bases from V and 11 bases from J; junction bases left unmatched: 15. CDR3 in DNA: TGTGCCAGCAGCCCTCCGGGACAGGGAGAGGTAGGGGCTTTCTTT. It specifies CASSPPGQGEVGAFF.

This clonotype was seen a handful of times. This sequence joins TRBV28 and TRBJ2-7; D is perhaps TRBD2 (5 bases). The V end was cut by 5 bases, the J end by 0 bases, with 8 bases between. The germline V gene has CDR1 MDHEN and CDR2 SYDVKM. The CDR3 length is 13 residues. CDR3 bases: TGTGCCAGCAGTAGCGGACGCTCCTACGAGCAGTACTTC. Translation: CASSSGRSYEQYF. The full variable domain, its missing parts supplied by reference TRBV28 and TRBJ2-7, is DVKVTQSSRYLVKRTGEKVFLECVQDMDHENMFWYRQDPGLGLRLIYFSYDVKMKEKGDIPEGYSVSREKKERFSLILESASTNQTSMYLCASSSGRSYEQYFGPGTRLTVT.

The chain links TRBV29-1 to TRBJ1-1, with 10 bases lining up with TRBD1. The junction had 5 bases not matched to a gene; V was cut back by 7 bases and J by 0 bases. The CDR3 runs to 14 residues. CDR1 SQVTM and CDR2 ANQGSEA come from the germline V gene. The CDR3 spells CSGDRGVLNTEAFF. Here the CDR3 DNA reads TGCAGCGGGGACAGGGGTGTTTTGAACACTGAAGCTTTCTTT.

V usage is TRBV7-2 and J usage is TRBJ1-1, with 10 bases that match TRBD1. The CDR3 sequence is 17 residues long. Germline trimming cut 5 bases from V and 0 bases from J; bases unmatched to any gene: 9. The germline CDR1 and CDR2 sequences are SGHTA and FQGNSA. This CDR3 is CASSPFRDRGLNTEAFF. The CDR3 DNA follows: TGTGCCAGCAGCCCGTTCCGGGACAGGGGATTGAACACTGAAGCTTTCTTT. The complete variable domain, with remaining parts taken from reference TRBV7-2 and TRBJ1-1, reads GAGVSQSPSNKVTEKGKDVELRCDPISGHTALYWYRQSLGQGLEFLIYFQGNSAPDKSGLPSDRFSAERTGGSVSTLTIQRTQQEDSAVYLCASSPFRDRGLNTEAFFGQGTRLTVV.

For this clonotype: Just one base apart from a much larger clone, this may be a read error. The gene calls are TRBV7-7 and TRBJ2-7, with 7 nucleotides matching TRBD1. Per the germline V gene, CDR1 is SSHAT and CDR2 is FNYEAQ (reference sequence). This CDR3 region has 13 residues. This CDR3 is CASCLNRGYEQYF. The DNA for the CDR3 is TGTGCTAGCTGCCTTAACAGGGGCTACGAGCAGTACTTC.

Here the CDR3 reads CASSQMTGGYTEAFF. CDR3 DNA: TGTGCCAGCAGCCAGATGACAGGGGGCTACACTGAAGCTTTCTTT. The rearrangement links TRBV12-3 or TRBV12-4 to TRBJ1-1, with 10 bases fitting TRBD1. The CDR3 runs to 15 residues. V lost 6 bases to trimming and J lost 3 bases; unmatched junction nucleotides: 7.

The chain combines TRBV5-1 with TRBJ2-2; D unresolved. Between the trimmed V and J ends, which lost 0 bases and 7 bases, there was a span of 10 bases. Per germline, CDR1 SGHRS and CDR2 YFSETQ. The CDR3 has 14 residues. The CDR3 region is CASSLGTSGGELFF. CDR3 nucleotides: TGCGCCAGCAGCTTGGGTACTTCGGGCGGGGAGCTGTTTTTT.

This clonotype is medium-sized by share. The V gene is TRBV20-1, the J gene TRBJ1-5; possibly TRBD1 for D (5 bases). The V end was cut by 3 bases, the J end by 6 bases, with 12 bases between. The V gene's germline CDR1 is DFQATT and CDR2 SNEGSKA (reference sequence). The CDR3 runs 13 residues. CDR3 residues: CSARGPSTQPQHF. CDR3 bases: TGCAGTGCTAGGGGACCTTCCACTCAGCCCCAGCATTTT.

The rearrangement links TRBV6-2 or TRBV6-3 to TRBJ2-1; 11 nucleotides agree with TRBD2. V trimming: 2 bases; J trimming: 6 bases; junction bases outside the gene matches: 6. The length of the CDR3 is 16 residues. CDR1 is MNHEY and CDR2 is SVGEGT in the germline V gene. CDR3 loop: CASSYTTSGSSNEQFF. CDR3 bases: TGTGCCAGCAGTTACACAACTAGCGGGAGTAGCAATGAGCAGTTCTTC.

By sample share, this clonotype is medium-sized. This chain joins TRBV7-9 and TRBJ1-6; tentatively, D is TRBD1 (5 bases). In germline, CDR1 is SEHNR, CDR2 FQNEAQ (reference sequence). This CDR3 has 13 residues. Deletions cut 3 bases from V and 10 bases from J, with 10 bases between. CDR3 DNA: TGTGCCAGCAGCTTGGGGGTTGGATCACCCCTCCACTTT. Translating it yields CASSLGVGSPLHF.

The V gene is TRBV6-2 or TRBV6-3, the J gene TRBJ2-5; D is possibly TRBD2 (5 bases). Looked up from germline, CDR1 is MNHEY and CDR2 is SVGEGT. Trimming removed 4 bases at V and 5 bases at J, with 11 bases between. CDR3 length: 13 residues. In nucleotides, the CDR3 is TGTGCCAGCAGTTTCCGAGGGTGGGAGACCCAGTACTTC. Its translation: CASSFRGWETQYF.

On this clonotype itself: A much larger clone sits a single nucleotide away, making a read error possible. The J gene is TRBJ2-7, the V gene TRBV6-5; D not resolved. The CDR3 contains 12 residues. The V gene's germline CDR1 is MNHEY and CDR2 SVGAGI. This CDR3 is CVSSYVGGEQYF. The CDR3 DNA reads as TGTGTCAGCAGTTACGTCGGCGGAGAGCAGTACTTC.

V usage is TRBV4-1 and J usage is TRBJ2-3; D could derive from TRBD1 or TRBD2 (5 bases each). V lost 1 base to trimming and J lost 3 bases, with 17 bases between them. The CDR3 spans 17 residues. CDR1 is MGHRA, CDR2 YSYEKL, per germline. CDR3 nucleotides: TGCGCCAGCAGCCAAGGGGGCCGGGGTCGTTGGACAGATACGCAGTATTTT. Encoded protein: CASSQGGRGRWTDTQYF.

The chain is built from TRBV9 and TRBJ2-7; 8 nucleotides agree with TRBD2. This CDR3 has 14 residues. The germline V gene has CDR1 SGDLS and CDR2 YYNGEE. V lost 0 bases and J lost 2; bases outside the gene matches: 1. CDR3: CASSVDGRAYEQYF. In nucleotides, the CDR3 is TGTGCCAGCAGCGTAGACGGGAGGGCCTACGAGCAGTACTTC.

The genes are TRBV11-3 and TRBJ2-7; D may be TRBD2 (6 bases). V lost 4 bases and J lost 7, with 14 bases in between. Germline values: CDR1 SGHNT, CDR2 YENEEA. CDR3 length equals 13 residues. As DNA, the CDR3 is TGTGCCAGCAGCTCCACCCGACGGGGGGAGCAGTACTTC. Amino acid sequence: CASSSTRRGEQYF.

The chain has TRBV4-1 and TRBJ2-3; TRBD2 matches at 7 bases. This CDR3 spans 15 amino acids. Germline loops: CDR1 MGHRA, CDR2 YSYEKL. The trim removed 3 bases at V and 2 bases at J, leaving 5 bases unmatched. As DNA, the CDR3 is TGCGCCAGCAGCCACCCGGGACTAAACACAGATACGCAGTATTTT. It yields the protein CASSHPGLNTDTQYF.

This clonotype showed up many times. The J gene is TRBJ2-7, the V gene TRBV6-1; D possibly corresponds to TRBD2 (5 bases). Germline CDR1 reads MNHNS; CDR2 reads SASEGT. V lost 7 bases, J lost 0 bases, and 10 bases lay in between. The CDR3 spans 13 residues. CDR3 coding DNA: TGTGCCAGCAAGAGGGCCTACTCCTACGAGCAGTACTTC. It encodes CASKRAYSYEQYF.

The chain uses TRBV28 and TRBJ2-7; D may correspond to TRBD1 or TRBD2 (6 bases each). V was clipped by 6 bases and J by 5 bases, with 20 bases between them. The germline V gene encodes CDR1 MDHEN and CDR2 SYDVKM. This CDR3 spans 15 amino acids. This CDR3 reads CASRPEGGASDEQYF. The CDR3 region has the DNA TGTGCCAGCAGACCGGAGGGGGGAGCATCGGACGAGCAGTACTTC.

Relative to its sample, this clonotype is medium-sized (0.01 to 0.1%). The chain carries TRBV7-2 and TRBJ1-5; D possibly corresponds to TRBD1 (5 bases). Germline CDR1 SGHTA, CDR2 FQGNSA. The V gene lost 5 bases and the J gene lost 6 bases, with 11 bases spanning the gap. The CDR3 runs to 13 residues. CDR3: CASSATGGQPQHF. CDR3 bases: TGTGCCAGCAGCGCCACCGGGGGTCAGCCCCAGCATTTT. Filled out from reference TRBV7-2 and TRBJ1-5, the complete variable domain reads GAGVSQSPSNKVTEKGKDVELRCDPISGHTALYWYRQSLGQGLEFLIYFQGNSAPDKSGLPSDRFSAERTGGSVSTLTIQRTQQEDSAVYLCASSATGGQPQHFGDGTRLSIL.

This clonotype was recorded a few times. The CDR3 is CAIGDTSRAEAFF. In DNA form, the CDR3 reads TGTGCCATCGGGGACACCTCGAGGGCTGAAGCTTTCTTT. V and J are TRBV10-3 and TRBJ1-1, with a weak D call TRBD1 (6 bases). The ends were cut back, 8 bases at V and 6 bases at J, with 16 bases in the middle. CDR1 and CDR2 from the germline V gene are ENHRY and SYGVKD. The CDR3 runs to 13 residues.

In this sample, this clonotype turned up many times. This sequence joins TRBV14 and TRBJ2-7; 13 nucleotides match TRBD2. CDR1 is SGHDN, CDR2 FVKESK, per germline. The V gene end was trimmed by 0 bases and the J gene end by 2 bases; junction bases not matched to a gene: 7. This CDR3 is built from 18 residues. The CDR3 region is CASSQEVGLAGWAYEQYF. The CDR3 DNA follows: TGTGCCAGCAGCCAAGAAGTGGGACTAGCGGGGTGGGCCTACGAGCAGTACTTC. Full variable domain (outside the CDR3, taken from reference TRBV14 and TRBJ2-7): EAGVTQFPSHSVIEKGQTVTLRCDPISGHDNLYWYRRVMGKEIKFLLHFVKESKQDESGMPNNRFLAERTGGTYSTLKVQPAELEDSGVYFCASSQEVGLAGWAYEQYFGPGTRLTVT.

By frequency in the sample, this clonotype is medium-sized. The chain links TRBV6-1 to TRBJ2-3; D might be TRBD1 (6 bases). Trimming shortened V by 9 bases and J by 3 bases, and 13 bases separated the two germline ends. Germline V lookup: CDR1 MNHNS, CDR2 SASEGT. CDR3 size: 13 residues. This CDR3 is CASMDSVTDTQYF. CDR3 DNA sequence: TGTGCCAGTATGGACAGTGTAACAGATACGCAGTATTTT.

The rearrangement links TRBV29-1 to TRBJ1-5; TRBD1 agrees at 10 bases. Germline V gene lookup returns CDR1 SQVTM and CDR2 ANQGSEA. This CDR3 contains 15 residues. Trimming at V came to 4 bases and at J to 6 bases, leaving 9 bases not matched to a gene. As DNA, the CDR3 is TGCAGCGTTGCTACGACAGGGGGCGCGGGTCAGCCCCAGCATTTT. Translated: CSVATTGGAGQPQHF.

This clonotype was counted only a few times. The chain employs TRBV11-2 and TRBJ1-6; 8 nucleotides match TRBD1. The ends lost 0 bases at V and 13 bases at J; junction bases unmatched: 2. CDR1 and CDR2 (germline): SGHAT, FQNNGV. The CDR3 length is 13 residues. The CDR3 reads CASSLDRTGPLHF. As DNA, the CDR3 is TGTGCCAGCAGCTTAGATCGGACAGGGCCCCTCCACTTT.

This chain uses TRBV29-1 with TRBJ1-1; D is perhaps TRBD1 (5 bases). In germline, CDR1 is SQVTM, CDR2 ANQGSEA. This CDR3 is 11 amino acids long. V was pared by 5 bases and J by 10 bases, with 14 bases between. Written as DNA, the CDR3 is TGCAGCGTTCATCGCGGGGGGAGAGCTTTCTTT. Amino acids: CSVHRGGRAFF.

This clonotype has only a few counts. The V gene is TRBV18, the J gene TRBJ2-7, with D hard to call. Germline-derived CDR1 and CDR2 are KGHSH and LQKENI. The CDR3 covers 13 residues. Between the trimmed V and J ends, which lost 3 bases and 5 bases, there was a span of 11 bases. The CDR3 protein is CASSPGPGDEQYF. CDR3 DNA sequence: TGTGCCAGCTCACCGGGCCCGGGTGACGAGCAGTACTTC.

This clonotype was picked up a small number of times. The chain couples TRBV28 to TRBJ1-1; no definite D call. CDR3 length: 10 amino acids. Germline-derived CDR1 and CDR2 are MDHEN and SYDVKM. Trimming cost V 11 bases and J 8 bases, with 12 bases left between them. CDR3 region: CASSRGEAFF. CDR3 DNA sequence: TGTGCCTCTAGCCGCGGGGAAGCTTTCTTT.

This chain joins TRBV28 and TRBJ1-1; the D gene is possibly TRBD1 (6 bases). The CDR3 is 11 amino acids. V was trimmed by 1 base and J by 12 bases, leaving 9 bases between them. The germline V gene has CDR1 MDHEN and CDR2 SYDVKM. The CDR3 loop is CASSLSRGSFF. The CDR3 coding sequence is TGTGCCAGCAGTTTATCCAGGGGTTCTTTCTTT.

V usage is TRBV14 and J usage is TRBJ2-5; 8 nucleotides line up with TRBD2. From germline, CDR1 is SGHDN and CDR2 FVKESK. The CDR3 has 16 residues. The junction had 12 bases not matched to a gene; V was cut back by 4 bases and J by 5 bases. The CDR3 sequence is CASSRLSGGPWETQYF. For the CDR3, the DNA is TGTGCCAGCAGCCGTCTATCGGGGGGGCCCTGGGAGACCCAGTACTTC.